A selection of T cell receptor beta chains follows, all from one sample in a study of T cell responses to AZD1222 COVID-19 vaccine. Measured with immunoSEQ multiplex PCR; TCRdb has only the in-frame clones, and not every one. The data show almost 35,000 clones, with 85% to 90% seen just once and approximately 7% held by the top ten. The sequenced sample was peripheral blood, obtained on day 0 of AZD1222 vaccination. Receptors originate from an adult in good health. Both conserved end residues are part of each CDR3. Fields, in order: V gene, D gene, clone size, J gene, CDR3 DNA, CDR3 protein. D genes are given only for firm matches. Clone sizes are given selectively: once, few, many, or a class where the clone is expanded.

V: TRBV2
D: -
size: once
J: TRBJ1-2
DNA: TGTGCCAGCAGTGAAGCTCTAGGCTACACCTTC
CDR3: CASSEALGYTF

V: TRBV2
D: -
size: -
J: TRBJ2-7
DNA: TGTGCCAGCAGTGGGGGGGCGCCAAAATACGAGCAGTACTTC
CDR3: CASSGGAPKYEQYF

V: TRBV14
D: -
size: few
J: TRBJ2-7
DNA: TGTGCCAGCAGCCCTAGACAGCCGTCAGCCTACGAGCAGTACTTC
CDR3: CASSPRQPSAYEQYF

V: TRBV11-3
D: -
size: -
J: TRBJ2-3
DNA: TGTGCCAGCAGCTTAGAGTCGCTAGATACGCAGTATTTT
CDR3: CASSLESLDTQYF

V: TRBV29-1
D: TRBD1
size: once
J: TRBJ2-7
DNA: TGCAGCGTGACAGGGACCGGCTACGAGCAGTACTTC
CDR3: CSVTGTGYEQYF

V: TRBV18
D: -
size: -
J: TRBJ1-1
DNA: TGTGCCAGCTCACCCCTAGGAAGTGAAGCTTTCTTT
CDR3: CASSPLGSEAFF

V: TRBV28
D: -
size: -
J: TRBJ1-2
DNA: TGTGCCAGCAGACATCTTCGAAGGGCAGGCTACACCTTC
CDR3: CASRHLRRAGYTF

V: TRBV4-1
D: TRBD2
size: -
J: TRBJ2-5
DNA: TGCGCCAGTGAGGCTAGCGGGGGGGAGACCCAGTACTTC
CDR3: CASEASGGETQYF

V: TRBV10-3
D: TRBD1
size: -
J: TRBJ2-7
DNA: TGTGCCATCAGTGAAGGTCCGGACAGGGTGCCCTACGAGCAGTACTTC
CDR3: CAISEGPDRVPYEQYF

V: TRBV5-1
D: TRBD2
size: -
J: TRBJ2-3
DNA: TGCGCCAGCAGAGAGGGACTAGCGGGGAGCACAGATACGCAGTATTTT
CDR3: CASREGLAGSTDTQYF

V: TRBV6-5
D: -
size: -
J: TRBJ1-1
DNA: TGTGCCAGCAGTTACGGGCTGCCCGTTTACACTGAAGCTTTCTTT
CDR3: CASSYGLPVYTEAFF

V: TRBV28
D: TRBD1
size: -
J: TRBJ1-5
DNA: TGTGCCAGCACCCAGCGGACAGGGGTTATTCAGCCCCAGCATTTT
CDR3: CASTQRTGVIQPQHF

V: TRBV7-9
D: -
size: -
J: TRBJ1-1
DNA: TGTGCCAGCAGCTTCGAGGGTACTGAAGCTTTCTTT
CDR3: CASSFEGTEAFF

V: TRBV11-2
D: TRBD2
size: -
J: TRBJ2-7
DNA: TGTGCCAGCAGCCCCCTGACTAGCGGCCCCTACGAGCAGTACTTC
CDR3: CASSPLTSGPYEQYF

V: TRBV11-2
D: -
size: -
J: TRBJ1-1
DNA: TGTGCCAGCGGGGGGCTTCTCCACACTGAAGCTTTCTTT
CDR3: CASGGLLHTEAFF

V: TRBV3-1/TRBV3-2
D: TRBD1
size: -
J: TRBJ2-7
DNA: TGTGCCAGCAGCCGGTCAGGGGGCGAGCAGTACTTC
CDR3: CASSRSGGEQYF

V: TRBV5-1
D: -
size: -
J: TRBJ1-1
DNA: TGCGCCAGCAGCTTGGCAGGTTATACGAACACTGAAGCTTTCTTT
CDR3: CASSLAGYTNTEAFF

V: TRBV28
D: TRBD1
size: -
J: TRBJ1-1
DNA: TGTGCCAGCAGTTCGCCACAGGGGACTGAAGCTTTCTTT
CDR3: CASSSPQGTEAFF

V: TRBV4-1
D: -
size: -
J: TRBJ2-7
DNA: TGCGCCAGCAGCCAAGCCGAGTGGGCCTACGAGCAGTACTTC
CDR3: CASSQAEWAYEQYF

V: TRBV29-1
D: -
size: -
J: TRBJ1-1
DNA: TGCAGCGTTGGATACAGCACGAACACTGAAGCTTTCTTT
CDR3: CSVGYSTNTEAFF

V: TRBV7-9
D: -
size: once
J: TRBJ2-1
DNA: TGTGCCAGCAGCTTAGTAGAGGCGGCAGGGAACAATGAGCAGTTCTTC
CDR3: CASSLVEAAGNNEQFF

V: TRBV10-1
D: TRBD2
size: -
J: TRBJ2-3
DNA: TGCGCCAGCAGCGGGACTAGATCAGATACGCAGTATTTT
CDR3: CASSGTRSDTQYF

V: TRBV11-2
D: -
size: -
J: TRBJ2-5
DNA: TGTGCCAGCAGCTTAGATAATGGTAAAGAGACCCAGTACTTC
CDR3: CASSLDNGKETQYF

V: TRBV7-9
D: -
size: -
J: TRBJ1-2
DNA: TGTGCCAGCAGCCCACAACGCCACGCGAACTATGGCTACACCTTC
CDR3: CASSPQRHANYGYTF

V: TRBV19
D: -
size: -
J: TRBJ1-2
DNA: TGTGCCAGTCGAAATAATGGGGATGGCTATGGCTACACCTTC
CDR3: CASRNNGDGYGYTF

V: TRBV7-2
D: TRBD2
size: -
J: TRBJ2-7
DNA: TGTGCCAGCAGCTGGACTAGCGGGAGGGGCGAGCAGTACTTC
CDR3: CASSWTSGRGEQYF

V: TRBV27
D: -
size: -
J: TRBJ2-7
DNA: TGTGCCAGCAGTTTACCCGGGACCATTCCCTACGAGCAGTACTTC
CDR3: CASSLPGTIPYEQYF

V: TRBV7-9
D: -
size: -
J: TRBJ2-1
DNA: TGTGCCAGCAGCTTAGTTCTAGAATATCAGTTCTTC
CDR3: CASSLVLEYQFF

V: TRBV12-1
D: -
size: once
J: TRBJ2-7
DNA: TGTGCCAGCAGCTCACCCGGGACTAGCGTCCACGAGCAGTACTTC
CDR3: CASSSPGTSVHEQYF

V: TRBV29-1
D: -
size: -
J: TRBJ2-7
DNA: TGCAGCGTTTTACATGGTGGGGGCAACGAGCAGTACTTC
CDR3: CSVLHGGGNEQYF

V: TRBV3-1/TRBV3-2
D: -
size: -
J: TRBJ1-2
DNA: TGTGCCAGCAGCCAAAGGAGACAGCTTAACTATGGCTACACCTTC
CDR3: CASSQRRQLNYGYTF

V: TRBV28
D: -
size: -
J: TRBJ2-5
DNA: TGTGCCATCTCTATGACTCGGGGGAGAGAGACCCAGTACTTC
CDR3: CAISMTRGRETQYF

V: TRBV15
D: -
size: once
J: TRBJ1-4
DNA: TGTGCCACCAGCAGAGATTGGGGGGCAACTAATGAAAAACTGTTTTTT
CDR3: CATSRDWGATNEKLFF

V: TRBV2
D: -
size: -
J: TRBJ1-1
DNA: TGTGCCAGCAGTCAAGCGGGGCTTGGCACTGAAGCTTTCTTT
CDR3: CASSQAGLGTEAFF

V: TRBV25-1
D: TRBD1
size: -
J: TRBJ1-6
DNA: TGTGCCAGCAGTTCTCAGGGGGCTCAGTCACCCCTCCACTTT
CDR3: CASSSQGAQSPLHF

V: TRBV2
D: TRBD2
size: -
J: TRBJ2-1
DNA: TGTGCCAGCAGCACCACCTGGCGGGAGCCGGGGATCTTC
CDR3: CASSTTWREPGIF

V: TRBV4-1
D: TRBD1
size: -
J: TRBJ2-7
DNA: TGCGCCAGCAGCAAGACCCCGGGACAGGGGGCAAACGAGCAGTACTTC
CDR3: CASSKTPGQGANEQYF

V: TRBV7-2
D: -
size: -
J: TRBJ2-6
DNA: TGTGCCAGCAGCTCTGGGAGAGTGTCCGGTGGGGCCAACGTCCTGACTTTC
CDR3: CASSSGRVSGGANVLTF

V: TRBV7-9
D: TRBD1
size: -
J: TRBJ1-2
DNA: TGTGCCAGCAGCTTAGGACAGGGAACCTCTCCGGGGGGCTACACCTTC
CDR3: CASSLGQGTSPGGYTF

V: TRBV5-4
D: -
size: -
J: TRBJ1-3
DNA: TGTGCCAGCCAGACAGACTCTGGAAACACCATATATTTT
CDR3: CASQTDSGNTIYF

V: TRBV7-7
D: -
size: -
J: TRBJ2-3
DNA: TGTGCCAGCAGCCACCGACGCACAGATACGCAGTATTTT
CDR3: CASSHRRTDTQYF

V: TRBV2
D: -
size: -
J: TRBJ2-1
DNA: TGTGCCAGCAACGCCCCCGGGGCGTCAGGGTTCTTC
CDR3: CASNAPGASGFF

V: TRBV28
D: -
size: -
J: TRBJ1-2
DNA: TGTGCCAGCAAGGGTCCTCAGGGAGGCTACACCTTC
CDR3: CASKGPQGGYTF

V: TRBV27
D: TRBD2
size: once
J: TRBJ2-3
DNA: TGTGCCAGCAGGACCCAACTAGCGGGGGCCGCTTATCGCACAGATACGCAGTATTTT
CDR3: CASRTQLAGAAYRTDTQYF

V: TRBV19
D: -
size: -
J: TRBJ2-1
DNA: TGTGCCAGTAGTATGGGGCGGGCGCTCCCCAATGAGCAGTTCTTC
CDR3: CASSMGRALPNEQFF

V: TRBV6-5
D: TRBD1
size: -
J: TRBJ2-7
DNA: TGTGCCAGCAGTTACTCTCGGACAGGGACGTACGAGCAGTACTTC
CDR3: CASSYSRTGTYEQYF

V: TRBV3-1/TRBV3-2
D: -
size: -
J: TRBJ2-5
DNA: TGTGCCAGCAGCCGGGGGACGGGACAAGCAGGGGAGACCCAGTACTTC
CDR3: CASSRGTGQAGETQYF

V: TRBV10-3
D: -
size: -
J: TRBJ1-6
DNA: TGTGCCATCAGTGGTGAGGTGGGAAATTCACCCCTCCACTTT
CDR3: CAISGEVGNSPLHF

V: TRBV2
D: -
size: -
J: TRBJ1-5
DNA: TGTGCCAGCAGTGAAGAAGCGGGTGGGGGTCAGCCCCAGCATTTT
CDR3: CASSEEAGGGQPQHF

V: TRBV12-3/TRBV12-4
D: -
size: -
J: TRBJ2-7
DNA: TGTGCCAGCAGTTTATCGGGGGAATACGAGCAGTACTTC
CDR3: CASSLSGEYEQYF

V: TRBV25-1
D: TRBD1
size: -
J: TRBJ2-4
DNA: TGTGCCAGCAGTGAATTAGGGACAGATGCAAACATTCAGTACTTC
CDR3: CASSELGTDANIQYF

V: TRBV6-6
D: TRBD1
size: -
J: TRBJ2-7
DNA: TGTGCCAGCAGTCAGACCGGGACAGGGGGCGGTGGATCCGAGCAGTACTTC
CDR3: CASSQTGTGGGGSEQYF